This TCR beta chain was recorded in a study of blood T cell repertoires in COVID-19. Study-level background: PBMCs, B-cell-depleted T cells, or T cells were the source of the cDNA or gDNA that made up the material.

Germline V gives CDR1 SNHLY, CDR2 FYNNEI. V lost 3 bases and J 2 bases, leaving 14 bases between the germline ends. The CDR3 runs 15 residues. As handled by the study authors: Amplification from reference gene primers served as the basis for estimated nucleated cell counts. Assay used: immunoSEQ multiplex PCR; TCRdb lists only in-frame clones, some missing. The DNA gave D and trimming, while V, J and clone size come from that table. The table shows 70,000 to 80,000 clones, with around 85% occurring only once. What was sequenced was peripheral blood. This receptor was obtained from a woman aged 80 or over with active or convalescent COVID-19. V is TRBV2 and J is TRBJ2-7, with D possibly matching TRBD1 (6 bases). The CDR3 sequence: CASSEPDRQAYEQYF. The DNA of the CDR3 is TGTGCCAGCAGTGAGCCGGACAGACAAGCCTACGAGCAGTACTTC.